The source of this T cell receptor beta chain is a study of T cell responses to AZD1222 COVID-19 vaccine. Study-level findings and limits: Targeting of unmutated variant regions was reportedly seen in nearly half of spike-specific TCRs. Possibly, clonal diversity was underestimated; donors were largely white British and included more females. Rises in breadth and depth of Spike-specific TCRs came after two AZD1222 doses. It was only a handful of AZD1222 recipients who were seropositive at baseline.

CDR1 and CDR2 from the germline V gene are MNHEY and SVGEGT. Trimming pared 5 bases from V and 5 bases from J, leaving 19 bases between. The CDR3 length is 15 residues. Assay used: immunoSEQ multiplex PCR; TCRdb lists only in-frame clones, some missing. The sample has about 100,000 clones; 88% are singletons. A word on this clone: Its specificity is not known.

Source: peripheral blood, taken on day 0 of AZD1222 vaccination. The clonotype originates from an adult in good health. The chain employs TRBV6-2 or TRBV6-3 and TRBJ2-7; D is unresolved. CDR3 amino acids: CASSGEFPSQDEQYF. CDR3 in DNA: TGTGCCAGCAGTGGGGAATTCCCCTCTCAAGACGAGCAGTACTTC.